One and the same sample provided the 3 T cell receptor beta chains below, sequenced in a study of blood T cells in healthy people across ages. Sample-barcoded 5' priming and a J-beta primer mix drove a second PCR of roughly 6 to 12 cycles. One entry per CDR3 protein, called by TCRdb with MiXCR from the 5' RACE reads. This table has under 2,000,000 distinct CDR3 sequences, roughly 50% appearing once. Source material: blood. The origin of the receptors is a woman aged 40 to 49 in good health.

The V gene is TRBV7-9, the J gene TRBJ2-3, with 14 nucleotides matching TRBD2. V gave up 5 bases and J gave up 5 bases; unmatched junction bases: 6. CDR3 length: 16 amino acids. CDR1 is SEHNR, CDR2 FQNEAQ, per germline (reference sequence). The CDR3 DNA follows: TGTGCCAGCAGCCCTAGTGGGACTAGCGGGGGAGATACGCAGTATTTT. It translates to CASSPSGTSGGDTQYF.

Worth noting for this clonotype: One end of the junction fails to match germline, which may point to a read error. V and J are TRBV28 and TRBJ1-5; unclear D gene. In germline, CDR1 is MDHEN, CDR2 SYDVKM. The CDR3 has 12 residues. The DNA of the CDR3 is TGTGTCAGCAGTTTGGTCAATCAGCCCCAGCATTTT. Translated: CVSSLVNQPQHF.

The chain employs TRBV29-1 and TRBJ1-1; weak D call: TRBD1 (5 bases). Germline-derived CDR1 and CDR2 are SQVTM and ANQGSEA. V gave up 4 bases and J gave up 6 bases, with 18 bases separating them. The CDR3 extends over 14 amino acids. The CDR3 coding sequence is TGCAGCGTTGGAGTCTTTGGGAGGGGTTCTGAAGCTTTCTTT. As protein: CSVGVFGRGSEAFF.